This TCR beta chain was sequenced in a study of T-cell reconstitution after alpha-beta-depleted transplantation in children. There are many counts of this clonotype. This sample's TCRbeta library carried unique molecular identifier barcodes. MiXCR was run by TCRdb on the PCR reads, yielding one entry per CDR3 protein. In the table there are approximately 200,000 distinct CDR3 sequences, more than 12% of which are singletons. The CDR3 is 14 amino acids. V trimming: 4 bases; J trimming: 5 bases; junction bases outside the gene matches: 8. Germline V lookup: CDR1 SGHDT, CDR2 YYEEEE. This TCR was recovered from a human donor who donated a stem cell graft to a child with acute lymphoblastic leukemia. This specimen was PBMCs from the stem cell graft donor, taken from the stem cell graft. The chain joins TRBV5-6 to TRBJ2-7; TRBD2 agrees at 8 bases. CDR3 amino acids: CASSLLAGINEQYF. Here the CDR3 DNA reads TGTGCCAGCAGCCTCTTAGCGGGAATCAACGAGCAGTACTTC. The full variable domain, in which reference TRBV5-6 and TRBJ2-7 provide the parts outside the CDR3, is DAGVTQSPTHLIKTRGQQVTLRCSPKSGHDTVSWYQQALGQGPQFIFQYYEEEERQRGNFPDRFSGHQFPNYSSELNVNALLLGDSALYLCASSLLAGINEQYFGPGTRLTVT.